The present T cell receptor (beta chain) was sequenced within a study of blood T cell repertoires in COVID-19. This table comes from immunoSEQ multiplex PCR, and its TCRdb copy is limited to in-frame clones, with some not included. Of 250,000 to 300,000 clones listed, around 90% were seen once; the top ten hold around 1.1%. Enrolled through a virtual design, the participants were between 18 and 89 years of age and came from 24 US areas. CDR1 is LNHNV and CDR2 is YYDKDF in the germline V gene (reference sequence). V lost 1 base, J lost 6 bases, and 9 bases lay in between. The CDR3 sequence is 13 residues long.

The clonotype originates from a woman aged 25 to 39 who had recovered from COVID-19. The chain is built from TRBV15 and TRBJ1-1; D is undetermined. Sequenced material: PBMCs or T cells enriched from blood (not recorded which). This CDR3 reads CATSRASTSEAFF. For the CDR3, the DNA is TGTGCCACCAGCAGAGCATCGACATCTGAAGCTTTCTTT. Combining the CDR3 with reference TRBV15 and TRBJ1-1 gives the whole variable domain DAMVIQNPRYQVTQFGKPVTLSCSQTLNHNVMYWYQQKSSQAPKLLFHYYDKDFNNEADTPDNFQSRRPNTSFCFLDIRSPGLGDTAMYLCATSRASTSEAFFGQGTRLTVV.